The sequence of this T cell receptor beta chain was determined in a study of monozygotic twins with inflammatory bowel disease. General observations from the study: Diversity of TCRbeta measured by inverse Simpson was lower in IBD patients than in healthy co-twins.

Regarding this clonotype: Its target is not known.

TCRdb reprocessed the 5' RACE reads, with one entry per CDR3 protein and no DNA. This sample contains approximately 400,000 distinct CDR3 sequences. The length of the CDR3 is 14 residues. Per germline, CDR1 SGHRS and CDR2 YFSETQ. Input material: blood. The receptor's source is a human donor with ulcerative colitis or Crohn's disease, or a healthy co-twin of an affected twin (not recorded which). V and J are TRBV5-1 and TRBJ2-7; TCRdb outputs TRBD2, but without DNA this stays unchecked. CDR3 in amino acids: CASSEDGPSYEQYF.